This TCR beta chain was recorded in a study of T cells after yellow fever vaccination. TCRdb analysed the 5' RACE reads with MiXCR anew, one entry per CDR3 protein. The sample yields some 670,000 distinct CDR3 sequences, 9% to 15% seen once. Of note for this clonotype: As yet, its antigen is unknown.

The germline V gene has CDR1 MNHEY and CDR2 SMNVEV (reference sequence). V was shortened by 5 bases and J by 0 bases, with 17 bases between the two germline ends. The length of the CDR3 is 16 residues. Study observations and caveats: Most primary-vaccination clones recurred post-booster (just under 98% CD4, around 90% CD8).

The rearrangement joins TRBV27 to TRBJ2-7, with D unclear. The input for sequencing was PBMCs, taken on the day of the yellow fever booster vaccination. This sequence was found in a man aged 25-40 years who received the YFV17D yellow fever vaccine. CDR3 residues: CASSLTLATNSYEQYF. CDR3 coding DNA: TGTGCCAGCAGTCTCACACTCGCCACAAACTCCTACGAGCAGTACTTC.